This T cell receptor (beta chain) was sequenced during a study of cytomegalovirus exposure and HLA in healthy donors. The CDR3 has 13 residues. Trimming shortened V by 11 bases and J by 2 bases, and 14 bases separated the two germline ends. Germline V gene data show CDR1 as SEHNR and CDR2 as FQNEAQ (reference sequence). In the PCR, 60 Vbeta and 13 Jbeta primers were used. The assay was immunoSEQ multiplex PCR, and TCRdb's table has in-frame clones only and misses some. The sample lists about 130,000 clones, approximately 89% occurring once. This receptor was obtained from a woman in her 30s in good health and CMV-seropositive. Sequencing input: PBMCs. The rearrangement joins TRBV7-9 to TRBJ2-3, with D possibly being TRBD2 (6 bases). This CDR3 is CAGGTHATDTQYF. For the CDR3, the DNA is TGTGCCGGGGGGACTCACGCCACAGATACGCAGTATTTT.